The clone carrying this T cell receptor (beta chain) was observed many times. Its specificity is not known. The germline V gene has CDR1 SEHNR and CDR2 FQNEAQ (reference sequence). J was trimmed by 6 bases and V by 5 bases; bases with no gene match: 4. This CDR3 region has 14 residues. These data are taken from a study of early T cells in non-severe SARS-CoV-2 infection. As for the study in general: Whole-blood bulk RNA, unsorted, was sequenced, and chains were unpaired.

Separate cDNA molecules each had unique molecular identifiers attached to them. MiXCR was run by TCRdb on the 5' RACE reads, yielding one entry per CDR3 protein. This sample has roughly 20,000 distinct CDR3 sequences, with less than 5% found just once. Broader study findings: Clonotype matching in VDJdb favored anti-spike CD8 responses and did not capture private and CD4 specificities.

J is TRBJ1-6 and V is TRBV7-9, with 7 bases matching TRBD1. The clonotype comes from an adult who was a healthcare worker with PCR-confirmed SARS-CoV-2 infection or an uninfected control (not recorded which). The specimen sequenced was whole blood. The CDR3 region is CASSLGQRNSPLHF. The CDR3 nucleotides read TGTGCCAGCAGCCTGGGACAGCGTAATTCACCCCTCCACTTT.